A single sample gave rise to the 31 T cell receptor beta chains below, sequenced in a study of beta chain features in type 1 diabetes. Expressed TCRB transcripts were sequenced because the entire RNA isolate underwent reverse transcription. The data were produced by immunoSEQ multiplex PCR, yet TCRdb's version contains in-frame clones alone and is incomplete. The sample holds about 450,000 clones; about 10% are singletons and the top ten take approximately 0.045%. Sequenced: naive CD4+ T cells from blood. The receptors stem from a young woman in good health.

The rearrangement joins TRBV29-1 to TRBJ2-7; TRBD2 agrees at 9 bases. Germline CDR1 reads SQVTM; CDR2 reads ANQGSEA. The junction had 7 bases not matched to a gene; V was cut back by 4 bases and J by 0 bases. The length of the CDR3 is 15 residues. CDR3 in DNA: TGCAGCGTTGTGACAGGGACTAGCTACTCCTACGAGCAGTACTTC. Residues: CSVVTGTSYSYEQYF.

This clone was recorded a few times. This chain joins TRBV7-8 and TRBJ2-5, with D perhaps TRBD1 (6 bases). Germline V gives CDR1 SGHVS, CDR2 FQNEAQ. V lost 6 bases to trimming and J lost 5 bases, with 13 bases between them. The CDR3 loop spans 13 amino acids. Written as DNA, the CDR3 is TGTGCCAGCAGTCCAAACAGGGTGGAGACCCAGTACTTC. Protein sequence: CASSPNRVETQYF.

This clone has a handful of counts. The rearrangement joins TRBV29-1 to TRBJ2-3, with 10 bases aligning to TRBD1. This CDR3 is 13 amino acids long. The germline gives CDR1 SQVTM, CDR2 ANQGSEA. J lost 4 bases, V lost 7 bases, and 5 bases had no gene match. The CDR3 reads CSAGQGSADTQYF. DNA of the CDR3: TGCAGCGCGGGACAGGGGAGCGCAGATACGCAGTATTTT.

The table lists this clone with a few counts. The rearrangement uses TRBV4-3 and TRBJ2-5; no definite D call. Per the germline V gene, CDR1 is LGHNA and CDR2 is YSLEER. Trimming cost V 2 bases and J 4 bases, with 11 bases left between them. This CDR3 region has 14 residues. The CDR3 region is CASSQPRRPETQYF. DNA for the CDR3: TGCGCCAGCAGCCAACCTAGACGGCCAGAGACCCAGTACTTC.

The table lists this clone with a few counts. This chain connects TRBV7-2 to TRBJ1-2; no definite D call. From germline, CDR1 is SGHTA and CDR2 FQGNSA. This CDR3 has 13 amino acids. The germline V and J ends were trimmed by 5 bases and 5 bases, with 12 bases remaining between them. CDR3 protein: CASSPSPQYGYTF. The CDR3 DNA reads TGTGCCAGCAGCCCCTCCCCGCAGTATGGCTACACCTTC.

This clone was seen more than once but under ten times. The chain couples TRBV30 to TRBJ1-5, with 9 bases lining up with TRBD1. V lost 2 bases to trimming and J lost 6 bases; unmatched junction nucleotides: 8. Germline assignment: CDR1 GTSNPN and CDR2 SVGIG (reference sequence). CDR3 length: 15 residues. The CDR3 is CAWSTGDRDGQPQHF. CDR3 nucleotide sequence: TGTGCCTGGAGTACCGGGGACAGGGATGGTCAGCCCCAGCATTTT.

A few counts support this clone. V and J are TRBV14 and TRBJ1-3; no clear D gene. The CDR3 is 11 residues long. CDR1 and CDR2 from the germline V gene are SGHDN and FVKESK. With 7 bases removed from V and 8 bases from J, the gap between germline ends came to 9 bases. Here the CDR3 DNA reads TGTGCCAGCAAGAACGGAGACACCATATATTTT. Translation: CASKNGDTIYF.

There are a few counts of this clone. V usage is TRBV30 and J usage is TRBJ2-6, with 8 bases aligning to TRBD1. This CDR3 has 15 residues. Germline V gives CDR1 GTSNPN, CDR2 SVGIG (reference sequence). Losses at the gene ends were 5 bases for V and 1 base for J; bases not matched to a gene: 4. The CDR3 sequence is CAWERDRSGANVLTF. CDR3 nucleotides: TGTGCCTGGGAACGGGACAGGTCTGGGGCCAACGTCCTGACTTTC.

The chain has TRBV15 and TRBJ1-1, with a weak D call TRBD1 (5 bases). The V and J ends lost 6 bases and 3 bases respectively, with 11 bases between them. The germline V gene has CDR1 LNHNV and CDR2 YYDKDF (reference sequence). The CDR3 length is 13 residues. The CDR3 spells CATRSQGYTEAFF. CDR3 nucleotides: TGTGCCACCAGGTCCCAGGGCTACACTGAAGCTTTCTTT.

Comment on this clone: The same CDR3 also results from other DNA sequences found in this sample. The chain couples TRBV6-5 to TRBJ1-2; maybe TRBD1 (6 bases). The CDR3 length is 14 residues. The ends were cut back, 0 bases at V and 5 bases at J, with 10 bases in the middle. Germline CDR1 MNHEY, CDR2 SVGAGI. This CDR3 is CASSYSITGYGYTF. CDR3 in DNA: TGTGCCAGCAGTTACTCGATTACAGGGTATGGCTACACCTTC.

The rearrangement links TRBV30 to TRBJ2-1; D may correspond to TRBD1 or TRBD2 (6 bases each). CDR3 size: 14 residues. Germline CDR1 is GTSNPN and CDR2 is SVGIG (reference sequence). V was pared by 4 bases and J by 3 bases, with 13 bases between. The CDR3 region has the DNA TGTGCCTGGAACTCCGGAGGGGGCTACAATGAGCAGTTCTTC. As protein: CAWNSGGGYNEQFF.

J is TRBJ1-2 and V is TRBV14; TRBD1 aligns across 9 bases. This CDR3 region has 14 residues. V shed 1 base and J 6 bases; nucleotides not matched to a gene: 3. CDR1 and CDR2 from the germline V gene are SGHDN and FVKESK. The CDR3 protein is CASSQVGTGNGYTF. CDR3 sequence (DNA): TGTGCCAGCAGCCAAGTGGGGACAGGGAATGGCTACACCTTC.

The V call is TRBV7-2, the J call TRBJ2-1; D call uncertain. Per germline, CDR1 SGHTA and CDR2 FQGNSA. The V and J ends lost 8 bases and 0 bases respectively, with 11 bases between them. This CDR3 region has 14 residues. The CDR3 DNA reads TGTGCCAGCGAAGGGTCGCTCTCCTACAATGAGCAGTTCTTC. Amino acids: CASEGSLSYNEQFF.

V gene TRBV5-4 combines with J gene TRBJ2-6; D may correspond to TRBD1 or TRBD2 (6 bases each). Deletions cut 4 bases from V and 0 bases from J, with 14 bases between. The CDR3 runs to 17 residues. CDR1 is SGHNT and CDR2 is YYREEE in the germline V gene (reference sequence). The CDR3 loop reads CASSPRGRSSGANVLTF. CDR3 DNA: TGTGCCAGCAGCCCCCGGGGGCGAAGCTCTGGGGCCAACGTCCTGACTTTC.

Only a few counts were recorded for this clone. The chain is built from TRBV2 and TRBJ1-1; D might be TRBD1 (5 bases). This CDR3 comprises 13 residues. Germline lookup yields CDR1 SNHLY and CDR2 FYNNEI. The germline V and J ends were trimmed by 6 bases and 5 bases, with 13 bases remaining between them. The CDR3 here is CASRRDGGTEAFF. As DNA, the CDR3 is TGTGCCAGCAGGAGGGACGGGGGAACTGAAGCTTTCTTT.

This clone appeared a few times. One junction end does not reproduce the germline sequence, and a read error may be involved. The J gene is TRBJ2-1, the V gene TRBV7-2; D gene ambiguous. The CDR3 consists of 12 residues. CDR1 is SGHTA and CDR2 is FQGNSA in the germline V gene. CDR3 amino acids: CASRFTFNEQFF. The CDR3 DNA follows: TGTGCCAGCCGCTTCACATTCAATGAGCAGTTCTTC. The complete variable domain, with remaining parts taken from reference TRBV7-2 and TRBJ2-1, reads GAGVSQSPSNKVTEKGKDVELRCDPISGHTALYWYRQSLGQGLEFLIYFQGNSAPDKSGLPSDRFSAERTGGSVSTLTIQRTQQEDSAVYLCASRFTFNEQFFGPGTRLTVL.

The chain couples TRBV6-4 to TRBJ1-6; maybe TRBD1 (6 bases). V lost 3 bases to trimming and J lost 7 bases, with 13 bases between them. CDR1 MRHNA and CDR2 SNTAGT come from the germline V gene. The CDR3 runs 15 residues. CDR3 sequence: CASSDSGALNSPLHF. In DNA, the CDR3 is TGTGCCAGCAGTGATTCGGGGGCGTTAAATTCACCCCTCCACTTT.

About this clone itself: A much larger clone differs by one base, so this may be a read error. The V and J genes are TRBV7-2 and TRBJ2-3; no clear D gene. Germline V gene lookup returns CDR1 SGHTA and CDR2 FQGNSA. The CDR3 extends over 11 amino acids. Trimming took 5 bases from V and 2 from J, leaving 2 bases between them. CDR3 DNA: TGTGCCAGCAGCCCCACAGATACGCAGTATTTT. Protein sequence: CASSPTDTQYF.

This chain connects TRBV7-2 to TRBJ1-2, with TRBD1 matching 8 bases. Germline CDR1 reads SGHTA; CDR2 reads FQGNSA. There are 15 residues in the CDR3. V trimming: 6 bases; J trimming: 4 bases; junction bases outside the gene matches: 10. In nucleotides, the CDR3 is TGTGCCAGCAGTTTAACCGGGACAGGCAGCTATGGCTACACCTTC. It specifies CASSLTGTGSYGYTF.

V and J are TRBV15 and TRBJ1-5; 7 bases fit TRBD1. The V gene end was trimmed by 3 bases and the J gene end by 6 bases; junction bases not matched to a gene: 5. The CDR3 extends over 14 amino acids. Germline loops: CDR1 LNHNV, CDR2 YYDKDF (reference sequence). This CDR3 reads CATSSRQGGQPQHF. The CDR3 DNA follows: TGTGCCACCAGCAGCAGACAGGGTGGTCAGCCCCAGCATTTT.

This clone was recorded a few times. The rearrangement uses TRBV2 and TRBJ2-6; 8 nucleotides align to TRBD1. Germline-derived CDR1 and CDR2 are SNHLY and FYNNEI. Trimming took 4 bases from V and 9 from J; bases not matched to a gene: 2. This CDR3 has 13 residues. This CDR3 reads CASSVGQGNVLTF. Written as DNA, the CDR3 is TGTGCCAGCAGTGTAGGACAGGGCAACGTCCTGACTTTC.

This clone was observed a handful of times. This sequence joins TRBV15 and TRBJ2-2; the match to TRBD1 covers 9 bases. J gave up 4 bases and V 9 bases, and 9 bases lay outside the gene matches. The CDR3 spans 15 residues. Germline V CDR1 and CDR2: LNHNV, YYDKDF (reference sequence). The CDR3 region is CATLPGQGRTGELFF. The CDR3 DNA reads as TGTGCCACGCTACCGGGACAGGGTCGCACCGGGGAGCTGTTTTTT.

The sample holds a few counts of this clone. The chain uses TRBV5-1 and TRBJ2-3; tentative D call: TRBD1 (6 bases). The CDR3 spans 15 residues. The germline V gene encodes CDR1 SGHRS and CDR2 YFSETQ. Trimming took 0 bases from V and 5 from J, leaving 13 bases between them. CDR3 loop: CASSLDGQGKDTQYF. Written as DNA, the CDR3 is TGCGCCAGCAGCTTGGATGGGCAGGGGAAAGATACGCAGTATTTT.

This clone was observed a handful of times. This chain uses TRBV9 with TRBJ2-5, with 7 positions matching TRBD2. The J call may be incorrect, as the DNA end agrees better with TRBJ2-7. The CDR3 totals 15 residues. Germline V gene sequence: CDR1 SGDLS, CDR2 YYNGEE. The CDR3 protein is CASSAQAGSSYEQYF. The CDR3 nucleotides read TGTGCCAGCAGCGCCCAAGCGGGGAGCTCCTACGAGCAGTACTTC.

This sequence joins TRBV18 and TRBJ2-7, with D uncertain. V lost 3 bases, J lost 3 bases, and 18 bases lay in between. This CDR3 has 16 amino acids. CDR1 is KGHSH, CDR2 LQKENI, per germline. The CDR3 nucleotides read TGTGCCAGCTCACCCCGAGCAGGCGGTGCAATCTACGAGCAGTACGTC. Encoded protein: CASSPRAGGAIYEQYV.

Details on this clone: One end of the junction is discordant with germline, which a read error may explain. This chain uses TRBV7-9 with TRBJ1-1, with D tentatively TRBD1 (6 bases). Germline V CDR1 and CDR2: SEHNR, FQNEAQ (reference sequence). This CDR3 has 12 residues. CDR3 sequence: CASRTVNTEAFF. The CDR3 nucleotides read TGTGCCAGTCGGACAGTCAACACAGAAGCTTTCTTT.

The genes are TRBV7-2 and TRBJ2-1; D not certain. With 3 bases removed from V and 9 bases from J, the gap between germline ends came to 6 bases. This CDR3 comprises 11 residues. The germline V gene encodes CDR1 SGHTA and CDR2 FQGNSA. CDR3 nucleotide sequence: TGTGCCAGCAGCTTCCACAGTGAGCAGTTCTTC. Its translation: CASSFHSEQFF.

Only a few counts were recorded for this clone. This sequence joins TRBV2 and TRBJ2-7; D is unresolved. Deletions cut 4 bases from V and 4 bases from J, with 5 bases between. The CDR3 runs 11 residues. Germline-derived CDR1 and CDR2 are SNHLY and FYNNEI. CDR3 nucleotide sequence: TGTGCCAGCAGTGGGGAATACGAGCAGTACTTC. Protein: CASSGEYEQYF.

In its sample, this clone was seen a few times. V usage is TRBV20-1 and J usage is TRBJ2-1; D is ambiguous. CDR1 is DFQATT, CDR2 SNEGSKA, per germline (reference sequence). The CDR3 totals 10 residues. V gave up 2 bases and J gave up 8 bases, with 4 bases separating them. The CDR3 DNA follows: TGCAGTGCTAGATACGATGAGCAGTTCTTC. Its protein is CSARYDEQFF.

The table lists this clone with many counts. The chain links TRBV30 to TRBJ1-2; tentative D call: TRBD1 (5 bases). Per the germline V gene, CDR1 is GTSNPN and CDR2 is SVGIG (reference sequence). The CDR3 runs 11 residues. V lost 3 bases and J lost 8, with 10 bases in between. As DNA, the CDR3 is TGTGCCTGGAGCAGGGCGGCAGGCTACACCTTC. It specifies CAWSRAAGYTF.

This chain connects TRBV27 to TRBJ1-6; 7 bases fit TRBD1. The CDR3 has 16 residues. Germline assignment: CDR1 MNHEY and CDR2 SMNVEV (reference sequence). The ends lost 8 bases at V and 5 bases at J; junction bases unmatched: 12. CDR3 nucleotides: TGTGCCAGCGGGAAGATCAGACAGGGCAATAATTCACCCCTCCACTTT. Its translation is CASGKIRQGNNSPLHF.